Each of the 20 T cell receptor beta chains below was sequenced from the same sample in a study of PD-L1 blockade in urothelial cancer (dated by TCRdb to about 2017). Library creation used the immunoSEQ multiplex PCR assay. Drawn from immuneACCESS, this table holds only the in-frame rearrangements with V and J called that TCRdb kept. Clones are partly lost; checked studies trace under half to an unresolved V gene and leave the rest unexplained. Here the sample has approximately 100,000 clones; approximately 90% occur a single time. The ten most abundant clones make up just over 0.9% of the sample. The sample in question was PBMCs, obtained around atezolizumab (anti-PD-L1) treatment. The receptors come from a woman at least 80 years old with urothelial cancer.

The rearrangement joins TRBV5-4 to TRBJ1-2; 7 nucleotides match TRBD1. CDR3 length: 15 amino acids. J was trimmed by 4 bases and V by 2 bases; bases with no gene match: 8. Germline V lookup: CDR1 SGHNT, CDR2 YYREEE (reference sequence). The CDR3, as DNA: TGTGCCAGCAGCTTTGCCGGGACAGCCAGCTATGGCTACACCTTC. This codes for CASSFAGTASYGYTF.

The gene calls are TRBV27 and TRBJ1-5; D possibly corresponds to TRBD1 (6 bases). Germline-derived CDR1 and CDR2 are MNHEY and SMNVEV (reference sequence). V gave up 6 bases and J gave up 2 bases, with 14 bases separating them. This CDR3 region has 15 residues. The CDR3 nucleotides are TGTGCCAGCAGACTGAACAGGGCCGGCAATCAGCCCCAGCATTTT. It specifies CASRLNRAGNQPQHF.

The chain recombines TRBV6-1 with TRBJ1-4; unclear D gene. The V end lost 11 bases, the J end lost 5 bases, and 15 bases lay between the germline ends. The CDR3 spans 13 residues. Per germline, CDR1 MNHNS and CDR2 SASEGT. CDR3 nucleotides: TGTGCCGCCACTCCCCCGGGGAATGAAAAACTGTTTTTT. As protein: CAATPPGNEKLFF.

This clone was counted once. The chain links TRBV19 to TRBJ1-1, with TRBD1 as a possible D gene (5 bases). Trimming took off 3 bases at V and 1 base at J, with 9 bases between the two ends. The CDR3 sequence is 14 residues long. Germline V gene data show CDR1 as LNHDA and CDR2 as SQIVND (reference sequence). The CDR3 region is CASSMQGQNTEAFF. CDR3 DNA sequence: TGTGCCAGTAGTATGCAAGGACAGAACACTGAAGCTTTCTTT.

This chain connects TRBV11-2 to TRBJ1-2; D unresolved. Looked up from germline, CDR1 is SGHAT and CDR2 is FQNNGV. The V and J ends lost 2 bases and 2 bases respectively, with 6 bases between them. The CDR3 extends over 13 amino acids. This CDR3 reads CASSLWENYGYTF. CDR3 coding DNA: TGTGCCAGCAGCTTATGGGAGAACTATGGCTACACCTTC. The full variable domain, its missing parts supplied by reference TRBV11-2 and TRBJ1-2, is EAGVAQSPRYKIIEKRQSVAFWCNPISGHATLYWYQQILGQGPKLLIQFQNNGVVDDSQLPKDRFSAERLKGVDSTLKIQPAKLEDSAVYLCASSLWENYGYTFGSGTRLTVV.

The gene calls are TRBV6-5 and TRBJ2-7; D unclear. The length of the CDR3 is 11 residues. Germline V CDR1 and CDR2: MNHEY, SVGAGI. V was cut by 5 bases and J by 4 bases, with 6 bases left in between. CDR3 in DNA: TGTGCCAGCAGTGTTCGGTACGAGCAGTACTTC. Protein: CASSVRYEQYF.

The J gene is TRBJ1-2, the V gene TRBV2, with TRBD1 as a possible D gene (5 bases). This CDR3 has 12 amino acids. The germline CDR1 and CDR2 sequences are SNHLY and FYNNEI. Trimming removed 8 bases at V and 3 bases at J, with 10 bases between. The CDR3 region is CASSSGDYGYTF. As DNA, the CDR3 is TGTGCCAGCTCCTCGGGGGACTATGGCTACACCTTC.

The chain joins TRBV5-4 to TRBJ2-7; 7 bases map to TRBD1. Germline values: CDR1 SGHNT, CDR2 YYREEE (reference sequence). The J segment lost 4 bases and the V segment lost 7 bases, leaving 8 bases of the junction unmatched. CDR3 length: 13 amino acids. CDR3 residues: CASRRQGVYEQYF. The CDR3, as DNA: TGTGCCAGCCGGCGACAGGGTGTTTACGAGCAGTACTTC. Full variable domain (remainder filled in from reference TRBV5-4 and TRBJ2-7): ETGVTQSPTHLIKTRGQQVTLRCSSQSGHNTVSWYQQALGQGPQFIFQYYREEENGRGNFPPRFSGLQFPNYSSELNVNALELDDSALYLCASRRQGVYEQYFGPGTRLTVT.

This clone came up once. J is TRBJ2-2 and V is TRBV10-1; maybe TRBD1 (6 bases). This CDR3 has 16 amino acids. CDR1 and CDR2 from the germline V gene are WNHNN and SYGVQD (reference sequence). V lost 2 bases and J lost 4, with 14 bases in between. CDR3 bases: TGCGCCAGCAGTGAGACGGGACCAGGGGTCACCGGGGAGCTGTTTTTT. Translated, it gives CASSETGPGVTGELFF.

This clone is a singleton in its sample. This rearrangement joins TRBV7-9 to TRBJ1-3; no clear D. The CDR3 length is 14 residues. Germline CDR1 reads SEHNR; CDR2 reads FQNEAQ (reference sequence). V was clipped by 1 base and J by 1 base, with 5 bases between them. CDR3 DNA: TGTGCCAGCAGCTTAGTTCGTTCTGGAAACACCATATATTTT. Protein product: CASSLVRSGNTIYF.

This clone was seen just once. The V gene is TRBV9, the J gene TRBJ2-1; 7 bases match TRBD2. Germline loops: CDR1 SGDLS, CDR2 YYNGEE. Trimming cost V 0 bases and J 0 bases; bases outside gene matches: 6. This CDR3 spans 17 amino acids. Here the CDR3 reads CASSVGSSGTSYNEQFF. CDR3 sequence (DNA): TGTGCCAGCAGCGTAGGTTCTAGCGGAACCTCCTACAATGAGCAGTTCTTC. Full variable domain (remainder filled in from reference TRBV9 and TRBJ2-1): DSGVTQTPKHLITATGQRVTLRCSPRSGDLSVYWYQQSLDQGLQFLIQYYNGEERAKGNILERFSAQQFPDLHSELNLSSLELGDSALYFCASSVGSSGTSYNEQFFGPGTRLTVL.

This chain uses TRBV5-1 with TRBJ2-2, with 11 bases fitting TRBD2. After removal of 1 base from V and 6 bases from J, the junction contained 8 bases not matched to a gene. The CDR3 contains 17 residues. CDR1 is SGHRS and CDR2 is YFSETQ in the germline V gene. CDR3 sequence: CASSLNSGRAGAGELFF. The CDR3 coding sequence is TGCGCCAGCAGCTTGAATAGCGGGAGGGCCGGGGCCGGGGAGCTGTTTTTT.

DNA for the CDR3: TGTGCCAGCAGCCGAGGGACTAGCCAAAGCACAGATACGCAGTATTTT. This translates into CASSRGTSQSTDTQYF. The chain has TRBV5-8 and TRBJ2-3; 9 bases align to TRBD2. The trim removed 4 bases at V and 0 bases at J, leaving 6 bases unmatched. Germline values: CDR1 SGHTS, CDR2 YDEGEE. The CDR3 extends over 16 amino acids.

The chain links TRBV9 to TRBJ2-1; tentative D call: TRBD2 (5 bases). V was shortened by 0 bases and J by 9 bases, with 7 bases between the two germline ends. CDR1 is SGDLS, CDR2 YYNGEE, per germline. The CDR3 consists of 12 residues. This chain's CDR3 is CASSVARGEQFF. The CDR3 region has the DNA TGTGCCAGCAGCGTAGCACGGGGTGAGCAGTTCTTC.

V usage is TRBV4-1 and J usage is TRBJ2-1; TRBD2 agrees at 7 bases. Germline V lookup: CDR1 MGHRA, CDR2 YSYEKL. V shed 3 bases and J 3 bases; nucleotides not matched to a gene: 2. This CDR3 has 14 residues. This chain's CDR3 is CASSHQRGYNEQFF. The CDR3 region has the DNA TGCGCCAGCAGCCACCAGCGGGGCTACAATGAGCAGTTCTTC.

The chain recombines TRBV27 with TRBJ2-1; 7 nucleotides agree with TRBD2. CDR1 is MNHEY, CDR2 SMNVEV, per germline (reference sequence). V dropped 8 bases and J dropped 6; count of bases not matched to a gene: 16. The CDR3 runs to 16 residues. The CDR3 coding sequence is TGTGCCAGCGGCGGGGGAGGGACTGCTCGCCCCAATGAGCAGTTCTTC. Its protein product is CASGGGGTARPNEQFF.

The CDR3 reads CASSEGGGYTEAFF. In DNA form, the CDR3 reads TGTGCCAGCAGTGAAGGAGGAGGGTACACTGAAGCTTTCTTT. V gene TRBV2 combines with J gene TRBJ1-1; no definite D call. This CDR3 spans 14 amino acids. V was pared by 1 base and J by 3 bases, with 9 bases between. Germline assignment: CDR1 SNHLY and CDR2 FYNNEI.

V and J are TRBV5-1 and TRBJ2-5, with 8 bases that match TRBD2. Germline V gives CDR1 SGHRS, CDR2 YFSETQ. The CDR3 sequence is 15 residues long. After removal of 4 bases from V and 2 bases from J, the junction contained 7 bases not matched to a gene. The CDR3 is CASSNGRAGQETQYF. The CDR3 DNA reads as TGCGCCAGCAGCAACGGGAGGGCCGGGCAAGAGACCCAGTACTTC. Using reference TRBV5-1 and TRBJ2-5 for the parts outside the CDR3, the full variable domain is KAGVTQTPRYLIKTRGQQVTLSCSPISGHRSVSWYQQTPGQGLQFLFEYFSETQRNKGNFPGRFSGRQFSNSRSEMNVSTLELGDSALYLCASSNGRAGQETQYFGPGTRLLVL.

V is TRBV19 and J is TRBJ2-7; 10 bases are a match to TRBD2. The germline V gene has CDR1 LNHDA and CDR2 SQIVND (reference sequence). The CDR3 is made up of 14 amino acids. Trimming took 6 bases from V and 5 from J; bases not matched to a gene: 7. The CDR3 coding sequence is TGTGCCAGTAGAACCCTAGCGGGAGACAACGAGCAGTACTTC. This gives the protein CASRTLAGDNEQYF.

V gene TRBV5-8 combines with J gene TRBJ2-3; maybe TRBD1 (5 bases). V was trimmed by 5 bases and J by 1 base, leaving 14 bases between them. Per the germline V gene, CDR1 is SGHTS and CDR2 is YDEGEE. The CDR3 is 15 residues long. DNA of the CDR3: TGTGCCAGCAGGCCCCGGCAGGGTGGCACAGATACGCAGTATTTT. It yields the protein CASRPRQGGTDTQYF.